Listed below are T cell receptor beta chains from one sample, sequenced in a study of OX40 agonist ivuxolimab in advanced cancers. The protocol was immunoSEQ multiplex PCR, while the TCRdb copy is restricted to in-frame clones and leaves out a portion. The sample has some 150,000 clones, 90% seen once. Sequencing used CD4+ or CD8+ T cells sorted from blood, obtained in a trial of the OX40 agonist ivuxolimab. The receptors originated from an adult with an advanced solid tumor such as melanoma, head and neck, liver or kidney cancer. CDR3s include the opening cysteine and the closing phenylalanine or tryptophan. A D gene is named only where the DNA matches it firmly. Part of the rows lack a size; the others show once, few, many or a class for expanded clones.

TRBJ2-7,TRBV28,NA,once,CASGRGEQYF,TGTGCCAGCGGGCGGGGTGAGCAGTACTTC
TRBJ1-5,TRBV10-3,NA,few,CAISELGQPQHF,TGTGCCATCAGTGAGTTAGGTCAGCCCCAGCATTTT
TRBJ1-4,TRBV11-2,NA,once,CASSLLHGGWEKLFF,TGTGCCAGCAGCTTACTTCATGGGGGCTGGGAAAAACTGTTTTTT
TRBJ2-6,TRBV18,TRBD1,NA,CASSPSMTGNSGANVLTF,TGTGCCAGCTCACCAAGCATGACAGGGAACTCTGGGGCCAACGTCCTGACTTTC
TRBJ2-7,TRBV10-3,TRBD1,NA,CAISESSGGQGAYEQYF,TGTGCCATCAGTGAGTCCTCCGGCGGACAGGGGGCTTACGAGCAGTACTTC
TRBJ2-7,TRBV7-1,TRBD2,NA,CASSQGLAGTYEQYF,TGTGCCAGCAGCCAGGGTCTAGCGGGGACCTACGAGCAGTACTTC
TRBJ1-1,TRBV28,TRBD1,NA,CASRVLPGQQNTEAFF,TGTGCCAGCAGGGTCCTTCCGGGACAGCAGAACACTGAAGCTTTCTTT
TRBJ2-1,TRBV23-1,TRBD2,NA,CASGHGGTSSGEQFF,TGCGCCAGCGGCCACGGGGGGACTAGCTCGGGTGAGCAGTTCTTC
TRBJ2-7,TRBV6-6,NA,NA,CASIQQGRLATGEQYF,TGTGCCAGCATACAGCAGGGGCGACTAGCTACGGGGGAGCAGTACTTC
TRBJ1-4,TRBV7-2,NA,NA,CASRRGIDEKLFF,TGTGCCAGCAGGCGGGGGATAGATGAAAAACTGTTTTTT
TRBJ1-2,TRBV29-1,NA,NA,CSSQDGQGSYGYTF,TGCAGCTCCCAAGACGGCCAGGGGAGCTATGGCTACACCTTC
TRBJ2-3,TRBV7-9,TRBD2,NA,CASSPPQLAGGDTQYF,TGTGCCAGCAGCCCCCCCCAGCTAGCGGGGGGGGATACGCAGTATTTT
TRBJ1-5,TRBV2,NA,NA,CASSEEGRRNQPQHF,TGTGCCAGCAGTGAAGAGGGGCGGAGAAATCAGCCCCAGCATTTT
TRBJ1-1,TRBV18,NA,NA,CASSPRLPESTEAFF,TGTGCCAGCTCACCGCGTCTTCCTGAGAGCACTGAAGCTTTCTTT
TRBJ1-3,TRBV7-8,NA,NA,CASSRWGVENTIYF,TGTGCCAGCAGCCGGTGGGGGGTCGAAAACACCATATATTTT
TRBJ2-7,TRBV5-1,NA,NA,CASSLANYEQYF,TGCGCCAGCAGCTTGGCCAACTACGAGCAGTACTTC
TRBJ2-4,TRBV13,NA,NA,CASSSLGAKNIQYF,TGTGCCAGCAGTTCACTGGGGGCCAAAAACATTCAGTACTTC
TRBJ1-5,TRBV27,NA,NA,CASPPRRGDYNQPQHF,TGTGCCAGCCCCCCCCGGAGGGGAGATTATAATCAGCCCCAGCATTTT
TRBJ2-3,TRBV7-2,TRBD2,NA,CASSLVFRRERTDTQYF,TGTGCCAGCAGCTTAGTCTTCAGGCGGGAGCGCACAGATACGCAGTATTTT
TRBJ2-1,TRBV7-2,TRBD2,NA,CASSFPLTSGREGNEQFF,TGTGCCAGCAGCTTTCCCCTAACTAGCGGGAGGGAGGGCAATGAGCAGTTCTTC
TRBJ2-1,TRBV5-1,NA,NA,CASSLALGMGNEQFF,TGCGCCAGCAGCTTGGCCCTCGGTATGGGCAATGAGCAGTTCTTC
TRBJ2-2,TRBV2,NA,NA,CANQAVQNTGELFF,TGTGCCAACCAAGCCGTACAGAACACCGGGGAGCTGTTTTTT
TRBJ2-1,TRBV7-3,TRBD1,NA,CASSLQGARNEQFF,TGTGCCAGCAGCTTGCAGGGGGCGCGAAATGAGCAGTTCTTC
TRBJ1-5,TRBV7-9,TRBD1,NA,CASSPGQGEYQPQHF,TGTGCCAGCAGTCCGGGACAGGGGGAATATCAGCCCCAGCATTTT
TRBJ2-1,TRBV27,TRBD2,NA,CASSPRLAQYNEQFF,TGTGCCAGCAGCCCTAGACTAGCGCAATACAATGAGCAGTTCTTC
TRBJ1-1,TRBV5-1,NA,NA,CASSLGEKNTEAFF,TGCGCCAGCAGCTTAGGGGAAAAGAACACTGAAGCTTTCTTT
TRBJ1-5,TRBV6-5,NA,NA,CASSTKGHQPQHF,TGTGCCAGCAGTACGAAGGGTCACCAGCCCCAGCATTTT
TRBJ2-5,TRBV7-9,TRBD2,NA,CASSPLPRLARRIQETQYF,TGTGCCAGCAGCCCACTCCCCAGACTAGCGCGGAGGATTCAAGAGACCCAGTACTTC
TRBJ1-5,TRBV6-6,NA,NA,CASSRPTGNQPQHF,TGTGCCAGCAGTCGACCAACAGGGAATCAGCCCCAGCATTTT
TRBJ1-5,TRBV7-9,NA,NA,CASSAGDGGNQPQHF,TGTGCCAGCAGCGCCGGGGACGGGGGAAATCAGCCCCAGCATTTT
TRBJ2-7,TRBV25-1,NA,NA,CASSRDLRTQYEQYF,TGTGCCAGCAGTCGGGATCTGCGGACCCAATACGAGCAGTACTTC
TRBJ2-6,TRBV6-5,NA,NA,CASSARATGANVLTF,TGTGCCAGCAGTGCCAGGGCAACCGGGGCCAACGTCCTGACTTTC
TRBJ2-7,TRBV2,TRBD2,once,CASNMGLAGASYSYEQYF,TGTGCCAGCAACATGGGGCTAGCGGGAGCTTCATATTCCTACGAGCAGTACTTC
TRBJ2-3,TRBV19,TRBD2,NA,CASSTGTSGRATDTQYF,TGTGCCAGTAGTACGGGGACTAGCGGAAGGGCCACAGATACGCAGTATTTT
TRBJ2-1,TRBV25-1,NA,NA,CASRGYNEQFF,TGTGCCAGCAGGGGATACAATGAGCAGTTCTTC
TRBJ2-5,TRBV10-3,TRBD2,NA,CAIKESLAGKETQYF,TGTGCCATCAAGGAATCACTAGCGGGAAAAGAGACCCAGTACTTC
TRBJ1-2,TRBV7-2,TRBD1,once,CASSFSRTGHYGYTF,TGTGCCAGCAGCTTTTCCAGGACAGGCCACTATGGCTACACCTTC